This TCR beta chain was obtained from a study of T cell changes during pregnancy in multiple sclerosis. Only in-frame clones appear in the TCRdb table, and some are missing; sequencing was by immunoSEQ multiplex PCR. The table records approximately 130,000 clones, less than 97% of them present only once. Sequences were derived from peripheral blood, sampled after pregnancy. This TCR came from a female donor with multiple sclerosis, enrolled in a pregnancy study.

In nucleotides, the CDR3 is TGTGCCTCCGGGACTAGCGGGAGGGGGGATGAGCAGTTCTTC. Encoded protein: CASGTSGRGDEQFF. The chain carries TRBV6-6 and TRBJ2-1, with 16 bases that match TRBD2. Germline V gene lookup returns CDR1 MNHNY and CDR2 SVGAGI (reference sequence). Trimming at V came to 11 bases and at J to 8 bases, leaving 6 bases not matched to a gene. This CDR3 contains 14 residues.